The clone carrying this TCR beta chain was recorded at least ten times. As yet, its antigen is unknown. Donors ranged from about 6 to 95 years old and were healthy Caucasians in Russia. Every donor contributed about 10 milliliters of peripheral blood by blood draw. RNA extraction gave at least 5 micrograms of total RNA per sample. The sample belongs to a study of blood T cells in healthy people across ages. Trimming cost V 4 bases and J 0 bases, with 13 bases left between them. The CDR3 covers 16 residues. CDR1 and CDR2 from the germline V gene are SQVTM and ANQGSEA. Next came a second PCR, run for about 7 to 12 cycles, which used a sample-barcoded 5' primer along with a J-beta primer mix. TCRdb ran MiXCR on the 5' RACE reads and lists one entry per CDR3 protein. In the table there are around 1,800,000 distinct CDR3 sequences, around 40% of which are singletons. Study results and limitations: Strong correlation linked observed beta diversity and percent naive T cells.

The clonotype originates from a human donor in good health. The sequencing sample was made of blood. The J gene is TRBJ2-6, the V gene TRBV29-1; D possibly corresponds to TRBD2 (7 bases). CDR3: CSVAGGLTSGANVLTF. The CDR3 region has the DNA TGCAGCGTTGCGGGGGGCTTGACCTCTGGGGCCAACGTCCTGACTTTC.